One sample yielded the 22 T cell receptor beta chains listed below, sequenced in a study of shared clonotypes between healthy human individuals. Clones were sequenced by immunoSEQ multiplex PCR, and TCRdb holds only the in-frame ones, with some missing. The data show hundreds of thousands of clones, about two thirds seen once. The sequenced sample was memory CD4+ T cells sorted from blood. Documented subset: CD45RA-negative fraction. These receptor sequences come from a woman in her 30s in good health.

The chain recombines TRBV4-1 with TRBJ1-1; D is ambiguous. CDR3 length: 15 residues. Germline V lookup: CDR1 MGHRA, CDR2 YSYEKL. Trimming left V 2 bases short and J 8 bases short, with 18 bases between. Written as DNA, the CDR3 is TGCGCCAGCAGCCAACCGGGCCGAACCTGGCTAGAAGCTTTCTTT. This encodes CASSQPGRTWLEAFF.

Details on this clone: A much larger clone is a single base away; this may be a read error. This CDR3 reads CASSGVQGDTVYF. CDR3 sequence (DNA): TGTGCCAGCAGTGGGGTACAGGGAGACACCGTATATTTT. The gene calls are TRBV2 and TRBJ1-3; possibly TRBD1 for D (6 bases). Germline values: CDR1 SNHLY, CDR2 FYNNEI. The CDR3 loop spans 13 amino acids.

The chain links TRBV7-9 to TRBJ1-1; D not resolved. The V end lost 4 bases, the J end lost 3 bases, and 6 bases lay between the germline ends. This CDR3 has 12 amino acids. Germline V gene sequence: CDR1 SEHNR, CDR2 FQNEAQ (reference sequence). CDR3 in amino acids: CASSSSDTEAFF. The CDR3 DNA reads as TGTGCCAGCAGCTCCTCCGACACTGAAGCTTTCTTT. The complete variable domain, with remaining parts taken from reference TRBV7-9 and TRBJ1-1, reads DTGVSQNPRHKITKRGQNVTFRCDPISEHNRLYWYRQTLGQGPEFLTYFQNEAQLEKSRLLSDRFSAERPKGSFSTLEIQRTEQGDSAMYLCASSSSDTEAFFGQGTRLTVV.

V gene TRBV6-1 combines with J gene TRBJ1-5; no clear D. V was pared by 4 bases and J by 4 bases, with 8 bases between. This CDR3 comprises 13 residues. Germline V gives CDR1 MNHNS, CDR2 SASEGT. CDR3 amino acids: CASSALENQPQHF. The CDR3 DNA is TGTGCCAGCAGTGCTCTAGAAAATCAGCCCCAGCATTTT.

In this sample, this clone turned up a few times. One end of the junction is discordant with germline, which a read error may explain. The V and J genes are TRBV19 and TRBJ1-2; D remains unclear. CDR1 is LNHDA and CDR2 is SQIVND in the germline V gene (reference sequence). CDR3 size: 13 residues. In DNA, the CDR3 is TGTGCCAGTAGTACGCCACCGGTGGGAGGCCCAGTCTTC. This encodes CASSTPPVGGPVF.

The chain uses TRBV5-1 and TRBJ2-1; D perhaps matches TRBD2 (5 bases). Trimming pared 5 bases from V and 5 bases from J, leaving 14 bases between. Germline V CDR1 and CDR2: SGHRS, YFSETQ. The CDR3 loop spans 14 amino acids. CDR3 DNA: TGCGCCAGCAGGGGTTACGGGGTTAACAATGAGCAGTTCTTC. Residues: CASRGYGVNNEQFF.

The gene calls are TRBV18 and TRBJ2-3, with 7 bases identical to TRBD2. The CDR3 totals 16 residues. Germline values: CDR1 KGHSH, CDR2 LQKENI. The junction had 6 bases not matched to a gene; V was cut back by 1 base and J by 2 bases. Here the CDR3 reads CASSPQPSGNTDTQYF. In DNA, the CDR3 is TGTGCCAGCTCACCACAGCCTAGCGGAAACACAGATACGCAGTATTTT.

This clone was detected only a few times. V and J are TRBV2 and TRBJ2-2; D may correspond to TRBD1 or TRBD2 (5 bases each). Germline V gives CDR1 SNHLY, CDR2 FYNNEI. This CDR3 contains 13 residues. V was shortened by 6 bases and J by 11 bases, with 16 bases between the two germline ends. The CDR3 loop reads CASSRDGLLELFF. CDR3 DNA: TGTGCCAGCAGCAGGGACGGACTTCTAGAGCTGTTTTTT.

The CDR3 is CASSLGTGGAHSNQPQHF. The CDR3 coding sequence is TGTGCCAGCAGCTTAGGGACAGGGGGTGCCCATAGCAATCAGCCCCAGCATTTT. This chain uses TRBV7-2 with TRBJ1-5; 10 nucleotides agree with TRBD1. With V trimmed by 1 base and J by 0 bases, 6 bases remained unmatched. This CDR3 has 18 amino acids. Germline CDR1 is SGHTA and CDR2 is FQGNSA.

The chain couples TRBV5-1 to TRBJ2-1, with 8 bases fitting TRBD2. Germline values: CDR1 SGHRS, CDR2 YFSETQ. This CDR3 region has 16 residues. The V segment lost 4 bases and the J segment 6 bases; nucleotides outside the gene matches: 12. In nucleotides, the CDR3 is TGCGCCAGCAGCCCGGGGGGGCAGGCCCGGGTCAATGAGCAGTTCTTC. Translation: CASSPGGQARVNEQFF.

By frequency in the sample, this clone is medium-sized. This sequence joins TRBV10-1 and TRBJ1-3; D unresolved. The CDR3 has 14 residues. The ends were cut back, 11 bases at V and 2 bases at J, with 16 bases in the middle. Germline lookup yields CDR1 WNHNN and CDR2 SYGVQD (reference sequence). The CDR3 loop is CASQGRETGNTIYF. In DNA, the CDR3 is TGCGCCTCCCAAGGCCGGGAGACTGGAAACACCATATATTTT.

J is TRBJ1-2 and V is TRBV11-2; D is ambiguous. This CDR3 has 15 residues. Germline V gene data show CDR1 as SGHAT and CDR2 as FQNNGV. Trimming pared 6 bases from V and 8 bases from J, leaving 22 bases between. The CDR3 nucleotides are TGTGCCAGCAGAGATATCGGTGCGGTGGTTAAGGGCTACACCTTC. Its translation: CASRDIGAVVKGYTF. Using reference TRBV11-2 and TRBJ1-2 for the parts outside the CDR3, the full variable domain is EAGVAQSPRYKIIEKRQSVAFWCNPISGHATLYWYQQILGQGPKLLIQFQNNGVVDDSQLPKDRFSAERLKGVDSTLKIQPAKLEDSAVYLCASRDIGAVVKGYTFGSGTRLTVV.

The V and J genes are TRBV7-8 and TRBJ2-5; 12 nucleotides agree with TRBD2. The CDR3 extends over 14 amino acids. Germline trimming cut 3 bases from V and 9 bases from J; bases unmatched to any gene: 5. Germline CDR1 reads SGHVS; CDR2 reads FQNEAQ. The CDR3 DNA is TGTGCCAGCAGCTTGACTAGCGGGAGCAGGGCCCAGTACTTC. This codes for CASSLTSGSRAQYF. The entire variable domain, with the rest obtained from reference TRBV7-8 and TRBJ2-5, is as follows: GAGVSQSPRYKVAKRGQDVALRCDPISGHVSLFWYQQALGQGPEFLTYFQNEAQLDKSGLPSDRFFAERPEGSVSTLKIQRTQQEDSAVYLCASSLTSGSRAQYFGPGTRLLVL.

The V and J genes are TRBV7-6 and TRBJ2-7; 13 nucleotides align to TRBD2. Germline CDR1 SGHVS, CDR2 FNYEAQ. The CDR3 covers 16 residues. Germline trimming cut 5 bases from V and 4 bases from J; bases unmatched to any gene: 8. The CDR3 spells CASSLVVGLAGYEQYF. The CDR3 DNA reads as TGTGCCAGCAGCCTAGTAGTGGGACTAGCGGGGTACGAGCAGTACTTC.

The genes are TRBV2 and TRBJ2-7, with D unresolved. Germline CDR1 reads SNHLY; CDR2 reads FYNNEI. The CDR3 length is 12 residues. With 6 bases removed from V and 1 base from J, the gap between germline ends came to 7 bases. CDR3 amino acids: CASRTGSYEQYF. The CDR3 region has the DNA TGTGCCAGCAGGACTGGGTCCTACGAGCAGTACTTC.

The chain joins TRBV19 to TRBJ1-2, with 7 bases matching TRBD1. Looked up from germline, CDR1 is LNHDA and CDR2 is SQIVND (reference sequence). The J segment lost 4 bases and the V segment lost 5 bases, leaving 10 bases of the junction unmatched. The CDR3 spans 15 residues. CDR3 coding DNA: TGTGCCAGTAGTTACGACAGGGAAAAACCCTATGGCTACACCTTC. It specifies CASSYDREKPYGYTF.

CDR3 protein: CSVPAPSGIEETQYF. CDR3 DNA sequence: TGCAGCGTCCCCGCCCCCAGCGGCATCGAGGAGACCCAGTACTTC. V is TRBV29-1 and J is TRBJ2-5, with D tentatively TRBD2 (5 bases). V was pared by 6 bases and J by 5 bases, with 22 bases between. The CDR3 is made up of 15 amino acids. CDR1 is SQVTM and CDR2 is ANQGSEA in the germline V gene.

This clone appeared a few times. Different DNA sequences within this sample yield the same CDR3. The CDR3 DNA is TGCGCCAGCAGCTTGGCGGATGACTATGGCTACACCTTC. Residues: CASSLADDYGYTF. This chain uses TRBV5-1 with TRBJ1-2; no definite D call. Trimming took 0 bases from V and 3 from J, leaving 6 bases between them. CDR1 and CDR2 (germline): SGHRS, YFSETQ. The CDR3 covers 13 residues.

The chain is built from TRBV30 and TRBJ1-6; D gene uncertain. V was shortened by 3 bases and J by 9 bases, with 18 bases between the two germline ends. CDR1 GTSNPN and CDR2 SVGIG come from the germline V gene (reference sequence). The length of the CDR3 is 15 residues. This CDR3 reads CAWREGPAAASPLHF. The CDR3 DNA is TGTGCCTGGAGAGAGGGCCCAGCTGCCGCTTCACCCCTCCACTTT.

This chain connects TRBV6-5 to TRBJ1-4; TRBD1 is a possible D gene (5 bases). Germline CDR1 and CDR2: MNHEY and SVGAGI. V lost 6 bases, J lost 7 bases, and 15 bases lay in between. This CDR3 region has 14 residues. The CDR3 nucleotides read TGTGCCAGCAGCCCCGGGGCCGGTGGTGAAAAACTGTTTTTT. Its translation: CASSPGAGGEKLFF.

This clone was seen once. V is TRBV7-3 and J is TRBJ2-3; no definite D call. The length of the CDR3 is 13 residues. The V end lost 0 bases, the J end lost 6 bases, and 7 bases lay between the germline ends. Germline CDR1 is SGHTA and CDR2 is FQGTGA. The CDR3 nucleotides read TGTGCCAGCAGCTTAACGTTCGGGGATACGCAGTATTTT. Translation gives CASSLTFGDTQYF.

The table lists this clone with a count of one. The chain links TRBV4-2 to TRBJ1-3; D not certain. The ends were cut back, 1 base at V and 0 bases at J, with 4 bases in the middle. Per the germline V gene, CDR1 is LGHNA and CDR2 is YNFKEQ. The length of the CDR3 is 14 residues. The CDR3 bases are TGTGCCAGCAGCCAAGGATACTCTGGAAACACCATATATTTT. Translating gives CASSQGYSGNTIYF.